The 27 T cell receptor beta chains below come from one sample, sequenced in a study of regulatory T cells in long-lasting Graves disease. CDR3 regions were amplified by Arm-PCR using iRepertoire HTBI primers to build TCR beta libraries. Each CDR3 protein is one row after TCRdb ran MiXCR on the multiplex PCR reads. The sample has 350,000 to 500,000 distinct CDR3 sequences, roughly 15% seen once. Time point of the sample: newly diagnosed GD, antithyroid drugs for less than 3 months. The TCR library was made from RNA that had been extracted from PBMCs in TRIzol. These data also featured in a second study, about T cells in Graves' hyperthyroidism and ophthalmopathy.

The input for sequencing was peripheral blood mononuclear cells (PBMCs), taken at new diagnosis, from a patient treated with antithyroid drugs. The source of these receptors is a woman aged 50 to 60 with Graves disease.

Ten or more counts support this clonotype. This chain links TRBV5-1 with TRBJ1-6; D gene unclear. The V gene's germline CDR1 is SGHRS and CDR2 YFSETQ. V was shortened by 6 bases and J by 8 bases, with 18 bases between the two germline ends. The CDR3 totals 15 residues. The CDR3 coding sequence is TGCGCCAGCAAAGAGAGGGCCCAAGGAGATTCACCCCTCCACTTT. This sequence encodes CASKERAQGDSPLHF.

This clonotype was recorded many times. This chain joins TRBV12-3 or TRBV12-4 and TRBJ1-1; perhaps TRBD1 as D (5 bases). Trimming left V 6 bases short and J 7 bases short, with 21 bases between. This CDR3 contains 15 residues. As DNA, the CDR3 is TGTGCCAGCAGCCCCCCTCATGGCGGGGGTGGTGAAGCTTTCTTT. Its translation: CASSPPHGGGGEAFF.

The rearrangement uses TRBV20-1 and TRBJ2-5; 10 bases match TRBD1. The CDR3 covers 15 residues. V lost 5 bases and J lost 1; bases outside the gene matches: 7. Germline loops: CDR1 DFQATT, CDR2 SNEGSKA (reference sequence). This chain's CDR3 is CSAARDRGFQETQYF. The CDR3, as DNA: TGCAGTGCTGCCCGGGACAGGGGATTCCAAGAGACCCAGTACTTC.

The sample holds many counts of this clonotype. The V and J genes are TRBV3-1 and TRBJ2-1; maybe TRBD2 (6 bases). The DNA end is more similar to TRBJ2-5, so the J call may be wrong. This CDR3 region has 13 residues. Per germline, CDR1 LGHDT and CDR2 YNNKEL (reference sequence). CDR3 nucleotide sequence: TGTGCCAGCCGGGAGTCCCTGATAGAGACCCAGTACTTC. Amino acids: CASRESLIETQYF.

This CDR3 reads CASSSLLSTDTQYF. The CDR3 DNA follows: TGTGCCAGTTCCAGCCTACTTAGCACAGATACGCAGTATTTT. The genes are TRBV19 and TRBJ2-3, with D hard to call. Between the trimmed V and J ends, which lost 8 bases and 0 bases, there was a span of 12 bases. This CDR3 is built from 14 residues. The germline V gene has CDR1 LNHDA and CDR2 SQIVND (reference sequence).

The table lists this clonotype with many counts. This chain connects TRBV9 to TRBJ2-1; 8 positions match TRBD1. Trimming took 4 bases from V and 3 from J; bases not matched to a gene: 9. The CDR3 loop spans 16 amino acids. Germline CDR1 is SGDLS and CDR2 is YYNGEE. The CDR3 nucleotides are TGTGCCAGCAGCTTAACCTCTACAGGGGGCTACAATGAGCAGTTCTTC. The encoded protein is CASSLTSTGGYNEQFF.

V usage is TRBV6-1 and J usage is TRBJ1-2; D unresolved. CDR1 MNHNS and CDR2 SASEGT come from the germline V gene. Trimming removed 3 bases at V and 3 bases at J, with 14 bases between. This CDR3 has 15 residues. The CDR3 region is CASSERADGDYGYTF. The CDR3 DNA sequence: TGTGCCAGCAGTGAGCGGGCGGACGGGGACTATGGCTACACCTTC.

In its sample, this clonotype was seen many times. The V gene is TRBV7-3, the J gene TRBJ2-2; no clear D gene. This CDR3 contains 15 residues. Trimming took off 1 base at V and 5 bases at J, with 11 bases between the two ends. Germline CDR1 is SGHTA and CDR2 is FQGTGA. CDR3 loop: CASSLMGVRTGELFF. The CDR3 nucleotides are TGTGCCAGCAGCTTAATGGGCGTCCGGACCGGGGAGCTGTTTTTT. Complete variable domain (other parts from reference TRBV7-3 and TRBJ2-2): GAGVSQTPSNKVTEKGKYVELRCDPISGHTALYWYRQSLGQGPEFLIYFQGTGAADDSGLPNDRFFAVRPEGSVSTLKIQRTERGDSAVYLCASSLMGVRTGELFFGEGSRLTVL.

This clonotype appeared many times. V gene TRBV28 combines with J gene TRBJ2-1, with D possibly being TRBD1 (6 bases). V lost 2 bases and J lost 1, with 9 bases in between. Germline V gene sequence: CDR1 MDHEN, CDR2 SYDVKM. The CDR3 consists of 15 residues. DNA of the CDR3: TGTGCCAGCAGTTTAGACAGGAGGTCCTACAATGAGCAGTTCTTC. Protein product: CASSLDRRSYNEQFF.

V gene TRBV19 combines with J gene TRBJ2-7; 11 bases agree with TRBD2. CDR1 is LNHDA and CDR2 is SQIVND in the germline V gene (reference sequence). The CDR3 is 15 residues long. With V trimmed by 6 bases and J by 3 bases, 7 bases remained unmatched. CDR3 sequence reads: CASRPATSGSYEQYF. The CDR3 region has the DNA TGTGCCAGTAGACCTGCTACTAGCGGGAGCTACGAGCAGTACTTC.

This clonotype occurred many times. The CDR3 spells CASSLEGYTYEQYF. CDR3 DNA: TGCGCCAGCAGCTTAGAGGGATACACCTACGAGCAGTACTTC. This rearrangement joins TRBV5-1 to TRBJ2-7; the D gene is possibly TRBD2 (5 bases). The CDR3 length is 14 residues. V was trimmed by 2 bases and J by 2 bases, leaving 11 bases between them. The germline V gene encodes CDR1 SGHRS and CDR2 YFSETQ.

Many counts were recorded for this clonotype. The chain recombines TRBV18 with TRBJ1-5; 9 bases match TRBD1. The germline V gene encodes CDR1 KGHSH and CDR2 LQKENI. V was clipped by 3 bases and J by 5 bases; unmatched bases: 5. CDR3 size: 15 residues. CDR3 protein: CASSPGTGQYQPQHF. The CDR3 region has the DNA TGTGCCAGCTCACCCGGGACAGGGCAATATCAGCCCCAGCATTTT. Full variable domain (missing parts from reference TRBV18 and TRBJ1-5): NAGVMQNPRHLVRRRGQEARLRCSPMKGHSHVYWYRQLPEEGLKFMVYLQKENIIDESGMPKERFSAEFPKEGPSILRIQQVVRGDSAAYFCASSPGTGQYQPQHFGDGTRLSIL.

The rearrangement links TRBV20-1 to TRBJ2-1, with 10 bases lining up with TRBD1. The ends lost 6 bases at V and 2 bases at J; junction bases unmatched: 7. Germline V gene data show CDR1 as DFQATT and CDR2 as SNEGSKA (reference sequence). The CDR3 totals 15 residues. CDR3 region: CSASTGTGAYNEQFF. DNA of the CDR3: TGCAGTGCCAGTACCGGGACAGGGGCCTACAATGAGCAGTTCTTC.

The rearrangement uses TRBV10-3 and TRBJ2-1; 14 positions agree with TRBD2. The junction had 8 bases not matched to a gene; V was cut back by 5 bases and J by 8 bases. This CDR3 contains 16 residues. Germline V CDR1 and CDR2: ENHRY, SYGVKD. The CDR3 loop is CAISPGLAGGNDEQFF. DNA of the CDR3: TGTGCCATCAGTCCCGGACTAGCGGGAGGCAACGATGAGCAGTTCTTC.

This clonotype was counted ten times or more. The CDR3 region is CASSFTGFGAYEQYF. In DNA, the CDR3 is TGTGCCAGCAGCTTCACAGGGTTTGGCGCCTACGAGCAGTACTTC. This chain uses TRBV7-2 with TRBJ2-7; perhaps TRBD1 as D (6 bases). CDR1 and CDR2 (germline): SGHTA, FQGNSA. CDR3 size: 15 residues. Trimming removed 3 bases at V and 2 bases at J, with 14 bases between.

Points on this clonotype: A much larger clone differs from this one at a single base, so this may be a read error. This rearrangement joins TRBV14 to TRBJ2-7, with TRBD2 matching over 9 bases. This CDR3 comprises 12 residues. V lost 9 bases, J lost 4 bases, and 4 bases stayed unmatched. Germline lookup yields CDR1 SGHDN and CDR2 FVKESK. CDR3 amino acids: CASPTSGYEQYF. The CDR3, as DNA: TGTGCCAGTCCGACTAGCGGATACGAGCAGTACTTC.

V usage is TRBV4-1 and J usage is TRBJ2-2; D is unclear. There are 13 residues in the CDR3. Germline CDR1 is MGHRA and CDR2 is YSYEKL. Trimming pared 2 bases from V and 6 bases from J, leaving 7 bases between. Here the CDR3 DNA reads TGCGCCAGCAGCCAAAACATAGCCGGGGAGCTGTTTTTT. Amino acids: CASSQNIAGELFF.

This clonotype was recorded many times. The V gene is TRBV12-3 or TRBV12-4, the J gene TRBJ1-2, with D possibly matching TRBD1 (5 bases). V lost 5 bases and J lost 0, with 13 bases in between. The CDR3 contains 15 residues. CDR3 coding DNA: TGTGCCAGCAGTCAAACTCGACAGTCTAACTATGGCTACACCTTC. Protein: CASSQTRQSNYGYTF.

This clonotype was counted many times. V gene TRBV12-3 or TRBV12-4 combines with J gene TRBJ2-1, with D perhaps TRBD1 (5 bases). The CDR3 has 14 amino acids. Deletions cut 5 bases from V and 4 bases from J, with 12 bases between. The CDR3: CASSPRAEYNEQFF. CDR3 nucleotides: TGTGCCAGCAGTCCCAGGGCTGAATACAATGAGCAGTTCTTC.

In its sample, this clonotype was seen a few times. This chain links TRBV6-1 with TRBJ1-2, with 7 bases that match TRBD1. Germline CDR1 and CDR2: MNHNS and SASEGT. The CDR3 length is 14 residues. The V gene end was trimmed by 4 bases and the J gene end by 3 bases; junction bases not matched to a gene: 5. The DNA of the CDR3 is TGTGCCAGCAGTGTTAGGCAGGGGGACTATGGCTACACCTTC. Translating it yields CASSVRQGDYGYTF.

This clonotype came up a few times. Here the CDR3 reads CAIGAVTNTGELFF. For the CDR3, the DNA is TGTGCCATCGGGGCAGTAACAAACACCGGGGAGCTGTTTTTT. V is TRBV10-3 and J is TRBJ2-2, with D possibly being TRBD1 (5 bases). The CDR3 has 14 residues. V was trimmed by 8 bases and J by 2 bases, leaving 12 bases between them. The V gene's germline CDR1 is ENHRY and CDR2 SYGVKD.

J is TRBJ1-2 and V is TRBV6-1; no definite D call. Germline V CDR1 and CDR2: MNHNS, SASEGT. V was shortened by 6 bases and J by 4 bases, with 12 bases between the two germline ends. There are 13 residues in the CDR3. The CDR3 region has the DNA TGTGCCAGCAGCCCGTCGGTCAGCTATGGCTACACCTTC. This encodes CASSPSVSYGYTF.

This clonotype came up many times. This chain links TRBV30 with TRBJ1-3; D unclear. The CDR3 totals 13 residues. Germline loops: CDR1 GTSNPN, CDR2 SVGIG (reference sequence). V lost 5 bases, J lost 0 bases, and 8 bases lay in between. CDR3 region: CAWVRDSGNTIYF. The CDR3 bases are TGTGCCTGGGTCAGAGACTCTGGAAACACCATATATTTT.

This clonotype turned up a few times. This rearrangement joins TRBV5-8 to TRBJ2-7; D is possibly TRBD2 (5 bases). The CDR3 extends over 14 amino acids. Trimming removed 0 bases from V and 2 bases from J, with 9 bases in between. Germline lookup yields CDR1 SGHTS and CDR2 YDEGEE. This chain's CDR3 is CASSLGGPAYEQYF. The CDR3 nucleotides are TGTGCCAGCAGCTTGGGCGGGCCAGCCTACGAGCAGTACTTC.

V and J are TRBV4-1 and TRBJ2-1; D is unclear. V dropped 0 bases and J dropped 0 bases, with 12 bases sitting between them. The CDR3 is 17 amino acids. The germline V gene encodes CDR1 MGHRA and CDR2 YSYEKL. The CDR3 is CASSQDVGGSSYNEQFF. CDR3 nucleotide sequence: TGCGCCAGCAGCCAAGATGTAGGCGGAAGCTCCTACAATGAGCAGTTCTTC.

The table lists this clonotype with many counts. This chain joins TRBV7-9 and TRBJ2-5, with 9 positions matching TRBD1. The CDR3 covers 17 residues. Trimming cost V 3 bases and J 2 bases; bases outside gene matches: 10. CDR1 is SEHNR, CDR2 FQNEAQ, per germline (reference sequence). In nucleotides, the CDR3 is TGTGCCAGCAGCTTCGGTACAGGGGGCGGAACACAAGAGACCCAGTACTTC. Translating it yields CASSFGTGGGTQETQYF. The whole variable domain, remainder taken from reference TRBV7-9 and TRBJ2-5, is DTGVSQNPRHKITKRGQNVTFRCDPISEHNRLYWYRQTLGQGPEFLTYFQNEAQLEKSRLLSDRFSAERPKGSFSTLEIQRTEQGDSAMYLCASSFGTGGGTQETQYFGPGTRLLVL.

This clonotype was found many times. The V and J genes are TRBV6-1 and TRBJ1-2; tentative D call: TRBD1 (5 bases). This CDR3 has 12 residues. CDR1 and CDR2 from the germline V gene are MNHNS and SASEGT. Trimming removed 1 base from V and 6 bases from J, with 6 bases in between. The CDR3 sequence is CASSEVGDGYTF. The CDR3 region has the DNA TGTGCCAGCAGTGAAGTAGGGGATGGCTACACCTTC.